This T cell receptor (beta chain) emerged from a study of beta chain features in type 1 diabetes. The study, taken as a whole, reports: Shorter TCRB CDR3s, moderately but significantly so, marked every one of the four CD4+ subsets in Type 1 diabetes patients. Reduced insertions and increased deletions marked VDJ junctions in type 1 diabetes patients. Cells with high TCR expression could be over-represented when cDNA is sequenced.

As every portion of the isolated RNA was reverse transcribed, the sequencing read expressed TCRB transcripts. Assay: immunoSEQ multiplex PCR; the TCRdb copy retains only in-frame clones and omits some. Of 300,000 to 400,000 clones listed, over 9.5% are singletons. A few counts support this clone. Its antigen is unidentified. With 1 base removed from V and 5 bases from J, the gap between germline ends came to 15 bases. The CDR3 is made up of 15 amino acids. CDR1 SGHNT and CDR2 YYREEE come from the germline V gene (reference sequence). The purity of all sorted populations exceeded 95%. Sequencing was carried out using naive CD4+ T cells from blood. The receptor was isolated from a man aged 18 to 30 in good health. The rearrangement joins TRBV5-4 to TRBJ1-2, with a weak D call TRBD1 (5 bases). The CDR3 coding sequence is TGTGCCAGCAGCTTGTCAGTGGGGCTAGAATATGGCTACACCTTC. It encodes CASSLSVGLEYGYTF. Looking up the rest from reference TRBV5-4 and TRBJ1-2 gives the full variable domain: ETGVTQSPTHLIKTRGQQVTLRCSSQSGHNTVSWYQQALGQGPQFIFQYYREEENGRGNFPPRFSGLQFPNYSSELNVNALELDDSALYLCASSLSVGLEYGYTFGSGTRLTVV.